The clone carrying this T cell receptor beta chain was detected only once. This specimen belongs to a study of blood T cell repertoires in COVID-19. The protocol was immunoSEQ multiplex PCR, while the TCRdb copy is restricted to in-frame clones and leaves out a portion. The sample carries around 59,000 clones, about 90% recorded once. CDR1 and CDR2 from the germline V gene are SGHAT and FQNNGV. Trimming cost V 1 base and J 6 bases; bases outside gene matches: 7. The CDR3 consists of 16 residues. The source of this sequence is a man between 60 and 75 years old with acute or convalescent COVID-19. The V gene is TRBV11-2, the J gene TRBJ1-4; TRBD1 matches 8 bases. Sequenced material: peripheral blood. Here the CDR3 reads CASSLVTGGIDEKLFF. The CDR3, as DNA: TGTGCCAGCAGCTTAGTTACAGGGGGGATTGATGAAAAACTGTTTTTT.